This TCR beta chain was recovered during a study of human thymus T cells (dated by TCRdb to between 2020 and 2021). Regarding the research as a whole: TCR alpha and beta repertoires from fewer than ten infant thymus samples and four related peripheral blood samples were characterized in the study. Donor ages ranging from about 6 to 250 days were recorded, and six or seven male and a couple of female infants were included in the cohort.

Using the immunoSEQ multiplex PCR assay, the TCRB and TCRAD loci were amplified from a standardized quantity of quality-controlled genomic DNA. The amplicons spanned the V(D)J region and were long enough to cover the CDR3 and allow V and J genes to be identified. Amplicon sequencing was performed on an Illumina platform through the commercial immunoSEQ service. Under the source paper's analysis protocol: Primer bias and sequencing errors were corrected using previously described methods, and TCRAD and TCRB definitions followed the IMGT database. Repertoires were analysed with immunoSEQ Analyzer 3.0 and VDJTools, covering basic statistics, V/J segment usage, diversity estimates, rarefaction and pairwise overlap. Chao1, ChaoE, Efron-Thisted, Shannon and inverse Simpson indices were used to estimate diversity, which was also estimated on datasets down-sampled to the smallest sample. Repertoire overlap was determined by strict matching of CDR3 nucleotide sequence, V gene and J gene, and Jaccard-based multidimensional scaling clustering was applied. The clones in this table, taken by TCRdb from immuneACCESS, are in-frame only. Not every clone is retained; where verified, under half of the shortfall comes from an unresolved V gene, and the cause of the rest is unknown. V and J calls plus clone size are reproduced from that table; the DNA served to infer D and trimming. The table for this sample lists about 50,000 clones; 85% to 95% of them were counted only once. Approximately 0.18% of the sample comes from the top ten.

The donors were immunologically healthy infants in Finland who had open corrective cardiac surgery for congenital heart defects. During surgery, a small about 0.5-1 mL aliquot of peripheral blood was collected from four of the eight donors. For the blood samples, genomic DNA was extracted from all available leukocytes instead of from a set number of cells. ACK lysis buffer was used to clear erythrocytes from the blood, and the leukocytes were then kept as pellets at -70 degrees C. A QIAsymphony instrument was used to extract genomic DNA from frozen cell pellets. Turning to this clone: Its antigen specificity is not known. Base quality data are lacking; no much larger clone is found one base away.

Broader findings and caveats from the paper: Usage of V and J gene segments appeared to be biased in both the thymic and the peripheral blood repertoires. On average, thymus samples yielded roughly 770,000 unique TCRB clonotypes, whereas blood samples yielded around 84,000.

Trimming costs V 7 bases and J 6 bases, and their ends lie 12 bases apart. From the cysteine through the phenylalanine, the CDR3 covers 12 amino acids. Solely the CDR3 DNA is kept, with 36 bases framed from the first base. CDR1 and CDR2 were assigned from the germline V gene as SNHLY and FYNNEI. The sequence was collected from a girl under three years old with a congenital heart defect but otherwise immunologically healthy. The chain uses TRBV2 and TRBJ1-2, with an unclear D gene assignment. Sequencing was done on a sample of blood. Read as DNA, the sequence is TGTGCCAGCACCCCGGGCCCCGATGGCTACACCTTC. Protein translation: CASTPGPDGYTF.